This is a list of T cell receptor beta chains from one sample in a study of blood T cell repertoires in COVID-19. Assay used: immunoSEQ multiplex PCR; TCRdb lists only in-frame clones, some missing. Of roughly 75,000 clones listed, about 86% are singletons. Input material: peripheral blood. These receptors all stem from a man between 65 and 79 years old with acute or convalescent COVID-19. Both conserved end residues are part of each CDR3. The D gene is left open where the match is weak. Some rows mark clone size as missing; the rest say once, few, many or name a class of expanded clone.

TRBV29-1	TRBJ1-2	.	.	CSVEGQANYGYTF	TGCAGCGTTGAGGGGCAGGCAAACTATGGCTACACCTTC
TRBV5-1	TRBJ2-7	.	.	CASSLLATQGSHEQYF	TGCGCCAGCAGCTTGTTAGCTACGCAGGGTTCCCACGAGCAGTACTTC
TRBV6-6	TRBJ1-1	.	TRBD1	CASSYAAGQGFTEAFF	TGTGCCAGCAGTTACGCCGCCGGACAGGGGTTTACTGAAGCTTTCTTT
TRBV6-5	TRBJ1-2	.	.	CASSYSVAANYGYTF	TGTGCCAGCAGTTACTCAGTGGCAGCTAACTATGGCTACACCTTC
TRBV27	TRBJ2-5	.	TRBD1	CASSFSGGAQETQYF	TGTGCCAGCAGTTTCTCAGGGGGTGCACAAGAGACCCAGTACTTC
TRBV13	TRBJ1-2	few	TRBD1	CASNLQGHDGYTF	TGTGCCAGCAACTTACAGGGGCATGATGGCTACACCTTC
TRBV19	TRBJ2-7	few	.	CASSIVSGGRYYEQYF	TGTGCCAGTAGTATAGTTTCCGGCGGGCGATACTACGAGCAGTACTTC
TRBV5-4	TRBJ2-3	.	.	CASSPSGVKTDTQYF	TGTGCCAGCAGCCCCTCGGGAGTAAAGACAGATACGCAGTATTTT
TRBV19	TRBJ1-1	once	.	CARPKPGQKNTEAFF	TGTGCCAGACCTAAGCCGGGACAAAAGAACACTGAAGCTTTCTTT
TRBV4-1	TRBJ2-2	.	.	CASSQDRGTNTGELFF	TGCGCCAGCAGCCAAGATCGGGGGACGAACACCGGGGAGCTGTTTTTT
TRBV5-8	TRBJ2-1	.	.	CASSSRGWSYNEQFF	TGTGCCAGCAGCTCCAGGGGTTGGTCCTACAATGAGCAGTTCTTC
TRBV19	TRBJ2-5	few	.	CASSPRTDQETQYF	TGTGCCAGTAGTCCCCGGACAGACCAAGAGACCCAGTACTTC
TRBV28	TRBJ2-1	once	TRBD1	CASRVRQGRNEQFF	TGTGCCAGCAGGGTGAGACAGGGACGCAATGAGCAGTTCTTC
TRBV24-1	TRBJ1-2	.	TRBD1	CATSDSALGQGGTGGYTF	TGTGCCACCAGTGATTCCGCCCTGGGGCAGGGGGGAACTGGTGGCTACACCTTC
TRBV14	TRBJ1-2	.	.	CASSQRQGKYGYTF	TGTGCCAGCAGCCAAAGGCAGGGGAAGTATGGCTACACCTTC
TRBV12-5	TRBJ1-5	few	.	CASGGRAYNQPQHF	TGTGCTAGTGGGGGGCGAGCCTACAATCAGCCCCAGCATTTT
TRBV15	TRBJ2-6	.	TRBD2	CATSRSLAGGRHSGANVLTF	TGTGCCACCAGCAGATCCCTAGCGGGAGGCCGACACTCTGGGGCCAACGTCCTGACTTTC
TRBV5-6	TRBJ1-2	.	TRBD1	CASSPRDRGGYGYTF	TGTGCCAGCAGCCCCCGGGACAGGGGTGGCTATGGCTACACCTTC
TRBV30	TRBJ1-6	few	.	CAWSSGQDNSPLHF	TGTGCCTGGTCATCTGGACAAGATAATTCACCCCTCCACTTT
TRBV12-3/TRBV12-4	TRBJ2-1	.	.	CASTGRYNEQFF	TGTGCCAGCACGGGTCGCTACAATGAGCAGTTCTTC
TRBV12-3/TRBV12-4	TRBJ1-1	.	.	CASRRNTEAFF	TGTGCCAGCAGGAGAAACACTGAAGCTTTCTTT
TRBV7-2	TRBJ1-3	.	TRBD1	CASSNPGQGDSGNTIYF	TGTGCCAGCAGCAACCCGGGACAGGGGGACTCTGGAAACACCATATATTTT